These 18 T cell receptor beta chains originate from one sample sequenced in a study of blood T cell repertoires in COVID-19. Data came from immunoSEQ multiplex PCR; TCRdb stores just in-frame clones and leaves some out. The sample has 45,000 to 65,000 clones, about 83% seen once. Source material: peripheral blood. The receptors derive from a middle-aged man with acute or convalescent COVID-19.

The rearrangement joins TRBV3-1 (or the pseudogene TRBV3-2) to TRBJ2-2; no reliable D call. The CDR3 consists of 15 residues. CDR1 is LGHDT and CDR2 is YNNKEL in the germline V gene (reference sequence). Deletions cut 4 bases from V and 3 bases from J, with 12 bases between. DNA of the CDR3: TGTGCCAGCAGCCCGAGGAGTCCCTACACCGGGGAGCTGTTTTTT. It encodes CASSPRSPYTGELFF.

The chain combines TRBV5-6 with TRBJ2-3, with 10 bases aligning to TRBD2. J gave up 0 bases and V 4 bases, and 5 bases lay outside the gene matches. Germline V CDR1 and CDR2: SGHDT, YYEEEE. The CDR3 spans 16 residues. CDR3 nucleotides: TGTGCCAGCAGCCCCACTAGCGGGAAGAGCACAGATACGCAGTATTTT. The encoded protein is CASSPTSGKSTDTQYF.

This clone was observed once. V gene TRBV7-8 combines with J gene TRBJ2-7; 9 bases fit TRBD1. The germline gives CDR1 SGHVS, CDR2 FQNEAQ. The CDR3 covers 18 residues. J lost 7 bases, V lost 6 bases, and 22 bases had no gene match. CDR3 amino acids: CASSLKPWGQGWLREQYV. The CDR3 bases are TGTGCCAGCAGTTTAAAGCCGTGGGGACAGGGCTGGTTGCGTGAGCAGTACGTC.

The V gene is TRBV19, the J gene TRBJ1-6, with D perhaps matching TRBD1 (6 bases). CDR3 size: 13 residues. CDR1 is LNHDA, CDR2 SQIVND, per germline (reference sequence). Deletions cut 8 bases from V and 8 bases from J, with 13 bases between. CDR3 loop: CASASNRDSPLHF. CDR3 coding DNA: TGTGCCAGTGCCTCAAACAGGGATTCACCCCTCCACTTT.

The V call is TRBV30, the J call TRBJ1-6; D might be TRBD1 (5 bases). Trimming shortened V by 0 bases and J by 8 bases, and 14 bases separated the two germline ends. The length of the CDR3 is 15 residues. Germline loops: CDR1 GTSNPN, CDR2 SVGIG (reference sequence). CDR3 protein: CAWSVSGRADSPLHF. The CDR3 DNA reads as TGTGCCTGGAGTGTATCGGGCAGGGCAGATTCACCCCTCCACTTT.

V gene TRBV2 combines with J gene TRBJ2-2; 8 positions agree with TRBD1. The CDR3 extends over 14 amino acids. The germline gives CDR1 SNHLY, CDR2 FYNNEI. Unmatched junction bases numbered 7, after V lost 8 bases and J lost 5 bases. The CDR3 nucleotides are TGTGCCAGCTACAGGGGGGTGGTGACCGGGGAGCTGTTTTTT. Residues: CASYRGVVTGELFF.

The chain has TRBV30 and TRBJ2-7; D gene ambiguous. The CDR3 covers 14 residues. Germline lookup yields CDR1 GTSNPN and CDR2 SVGIG (reference sequence). Trimming took 2 bases from V and 0 from J, leaving 11 bases between them. CDR3 in amino acids: CAWSYRSLSYEQYF. CDR3 bases: TGTGCCTGGAGTTACCGTAGCCTCTCCTACGAGCAGTACTTC.

This clone was found a few times. The chain couples TRBV3-1 (or the pseudogene TRBV3-2) to TRBJ1-4, with 10 bases identical to TRBD1. Germline V gives CDR1 LGHDT, CDR2 YNNKEL (reference sequence). CDR3 size: 18 residues. The V gene end was trimmed by 2 bases and the J gene end by 0 bases; junction bases not matched to a gene: 6. This chain's CDR3 is CASSQRGTGAATNEKLFF. CDR3 DNA sequence: TGTGCCAGCAGCCAACGAGGGACAGGGGCAGCAACTAATGAAAAACTGTTTTTT.

J is TRBJ2-3 and V is TRBV24-1; possible D gene TRBD1, 6 bases. Germline CDR1 is KGHDR and CDR2 is SFDVKD. V gave up 3 bases and J gave up 4 bases, with 16 bases separating them. The CDR3 has 16 amino acids. Here the CDR3 reads CATSDRQEVLADTQYF. The DNA of the CDR3 is TGTGCCACCAGTGATCGACAGGAGGTTCTTGCAGATACGCAGTATTTT.

The sample holds a few counts of this clone. This chain connects TRBV7-9 to TRBJ2-7; D is perhaps TRBD1 (7 bases). Germline CDR1 reads SEHNR; CDR2 reads FQNEAQ (reference sequence). With 5 bases removed from V and 10 bases from J, the gap between germline ends came to 24 bases. The CDR3 runs to 15 residues. The CDR3 region has the DNA TGTGCCAGCAGCCCCGAGGAGGGCCGGACAGGACAACAGTACGTC. It is translated as CASSPEEGRTGQQYV.

The chain couples TRBV21-1 to TRBJ1-1; the table's D call TRBD1 went unverified against the DNA. TRBV21-1 is deemed a pseudogene. This CDR3 has 13 amino acids. DNA for the CDR3: TGTGCCAGCAGAGCCCGACAGGGGCTGGGAGCTTTCTTT. As protein: CASRARQGLGAFF.

The chain combines TRBV2 with TRBJ1-6; D is unclear. In germline, CDR1 is SNHLY, CDR2 FYNNEI. The CDR3 length is 12 residues. Trimming took off 3 bases at V and 9 bases at J, with 6 bases between the two ends. The CDR3 nucleotides read TGTGCCAGCAGTGATGGCTTTTCACCCCTCCACTTT. This sequence encodes CASSDGFSPLHF.

The chain joins TRBV10-1 to TRBJ2-1, with D perhaps TRBD2 (6 bases). The V and J ends lost 6 bases and 2 bases respectively, with 14 bases between them. The CDR3 is 15 amino acids. Per the germline V gene, CDR1 is WNHNN and CDR2 is SYGVQD (reference sequence). The CDR3 protein is CASSPSAYTYNEQFF. The CDR3 DNA sequence: TGCGCCAGCAGCCCTAGCGCCTACACCTACAATGAGCAGTTCTTC.

The V call is TRBV7-9, the J call TRBJ2-7, with D uncertain. The CDR3 contains 11 residues. The germline V gene encodes CDR1 SEHNR and CDR2 FQNEAQ (reference sequence). Trimming stripped 8 bases from V and 4 bases from J, with 9 bases between. CDR3: CASGLRYEQYF. CDR3 nucleotide sequence: TGTGCCAGCGGTCTACGTTACGAGCAGTACTTC.

V usage is TRBV24-1 and J usage is TRBJ1-6; D is ambiguous. This CDR3 comprises 13 residues. Germline assignment: CDR1 KGHDR and CDR2 SFDVKD. The V gene lost 7 bases and the J gene lost 7 bases, with 10 bases spanning the gap. The CDR3 sequence is CATRAGENSPLHF. The CDR3 DNA sequence: TGTGCCACCAGGGCGGGAGAAAATTCACCCCTCCACTTT.

The gene calls are TRBV10-2 and TRBJ2-5; 11 nucleotides align to TRBD2. V trimming: 2 bases; J trimming: 4 bases; junction bases outside the gene matches: 0. Germline values: CDR1 WSHSY, CDR2 SAAADI. The CDR3 spans 14 residues. CDR3 protein: CASSEGLAGETQYF. CDR3 coding DNA: TGCGCCAGCAGTGAGGGACTAGCGGGAGAGACCCAGTACTTC.

The rearrangement links TRBV13 to TRBJ2-1; 11 nucleotides align to TRBD2. This CDR3 has 17 amino acids. V shed 1 base and J 4 bases; nucleotides not matched to a gene: 6. Germline loops: CDR1 PRHDT, CDR2 FYEKMQ (reference sequence). The CDR3 region has the DNA TGTGCCAGCAGCTTAGTGGCTAGCGGGGGGCGTTACAATGAGCAGTTCTTC. Translation: CASSLVASGGRYNEQFF.

V usage is TRBV11-2 and J usage is TRBJ1-1; 11 positions agree with TRBD1. V lost 5 bases to trimming and J lost 7 bases; unmatched junction nucleotides: 6. The CDR3 has 14 amino acids. CDR1 and CDR2 from the germline V gene are SGHAT and FQNNGV. In DNA form, the CDR3 reads TGTGCCAGCAGCCCCGGGACAGGGGGAATTGAAGCTTTCTTT. This sequence encodes CASSPGTGGIEAFF. Filled out from reference TRBV11-2 and TRBJ1-1, the complete variable domain reads EAGVAQSPRYKIIEKRQSVAFWCNPISGHATLYWYQQILGQGPKLLIQFQNNGVVDDSQLPKDRFSAERLKGVDSTLKIQPAKLEDSAVYLCASSPGTGGIEAFFGQGTRLTVV.